Listed here are 5 T cell receptor beta chains from one sample, sequenced in a study of shared clonotypes between healthy human individuals. Assay used: immunoSEQ multiplex PCR; TCRdb lists only in-frame clones, some missing. The sample lists over 2 million clones; approximately 94% were seen once. Cells designated naive CD8 were CD45RO-negative and were positively selected for CCR7, with terminally differentiated effector memory CD45RA+ cells excluded. The sequencing sample was made of naive CD8+ T cells sorted from blood. These TCRs come from a man between 18 and 35 years old in good health.

The genes are TRBV7-8 and TRBJ2-3; D may be TRBD1 or TRBD2 (6 bases each). Germline loops: CDR1 SGHVS, CDR2 FQNEAQ. The CDR3 sequence is 17 residues long. The V and J ends lost 0 bases and 2 bases respectively, with 15 bases between them. The CDR3 reads CASSLALGGLITDTQYF. CDR3 bases: TGTGCCAGCAGCTTAGCGCTAGGGGGGCTGATCACAGATACGCAGTATTTT.

The V and J genes are TRBV13 and TRBJ2-2; TRBD2 agrees at 9 bases. The CDR3 has 16 residues. Germline CDR1 PRHDT, CDR2 FYEKMQ (reference sequence). Trimming at V came to 4 bases and at J to 7 bases, leaving 10 bases not matched to a gene. This CDR3 is CASSSQREEHIGELFF. The CDR3 nucleotides are TGTGCCAGCAGCTCCCAGCGGGAGGAGCACATCGGGGAGCTGTTTTTT. Looking up the rest from reference TRBV13 and TRBJ2-2 gives the full variable domain: AAGVIQSPRHLIKEKRETATLKCYPIPRHDTVYWYQQGPGQDPQFLISFYEKMQSDKGSIPDRFSAQQFSDYHSELNMSSLELGDSALYFCASSSQREEHIGELFFGEGSRLTVL.

This clone was recorded once. This CDR3 reads CASRVLAGGYNEQFF. CDR3 DNA: TGTGCCAGCAGGGTCCTAGCGGGGGGCTACAATGAGCAGTTCTTC. The V and J genes are TRBV13 and TRBJ2-1; 11 bases are shared with TRBD2. This CDR3 has 15 amino acids. CDR1 is PRHDT and CDR2 is FYEKMQ in the germline V gene (reference sequence). The V segment lost 6 bases and the J segment 3 bases; nucleotides outside the gene matches: 4.

This clone was found once. CDR3 amino acids: CASSQEWGSGNTIYF. The CDR3 bases are TGCGCCAGCAGCCAAGAGTGGGGTTCTGGAAACACCATATATTTT. The gene calls are TRBV4-1 and TRBJ1-3, with unresolved D. Germline-derived CDR1 and CDR2 are MGHRA and YSYEKL. This CDR3 is 15 amino acids long. V lost 0 bases and J lost 1, with 7 bases in between.

This clone was recorded only once. The V gene is TRBV6-5, the J gene TRBJ2-5; 10 bases agree with TRBD1. Germline V gene sequence: CDR1 MNHEY, CDR2 SVGAGI. The CDR3 is 16 amino acids. V gave up 0 bases and J gave up 5 bases; unmatched junction bases: 6. CDR3 nucleotides: TGTGCCAGCAGTTACTCGATCCCGGACAGGGGGGAGACCCAGTACTTC. Translation: CASSYSIPDRGETQYF.